Listed below are T cell receptor beta chains from one sample, sequenced in a study of blood T cell repertoires in COVID-19. Profiled with immunoSEQ multiplex PCR; TCRdb holds only in-frame clones, not every one. Of some 120,000 clones listed, roughly 90% are singletons. The specimen sequenced was peripheral blood. The source of these receptors is a man aged 45-65 years with acute or convalescent COVID-19. Both conserved end residues are part of each CDR3. The D gene is left open where the match is weak. Not all rows give a size; the values are once, few, many and, for expanded clones, a class.

clone_size: .
v_call: TRBV4-1
d_call: .
j_call: TRBJ2-7
cdr3_nt: TGCGCCAGCAGCCAAGCCCTAGGAGTTACCTACGAGCAGTACTTC
cdr3_aa: CASSQALGVTYEQYF

clone_size: once
v_call: TRBV19
d_call: .
j_call: TRBJ1-2
cdr3_nt: TGTGCCAGTAGTACGCAAACAGGGTTTTTGGATGGCTACACCTTC
cdr3_aa: CASSTQTGFLDGYTF

clone_size: .
v_call: TRBV12-5
d_call: TRBD2
j_call: TRBJ2-2
cdr3_nt: TGTGCTAGTGGTTTGGGGACTAGCGGGAGAAACACCGGGGAGCTGTTTTTT
cdr3_aa: CASGLGTSGRNTGELFF

clone_size: few
v_call: TRBV6-5
d_call: .
j_call: TRBJ2-5
cdr3_nt: TGTGCCAGCAGAAGACATCCCCAAGAGACCCAGTACTTC
cdr3_aa: CASRRHPQETQYF

clone_size: .
v_call: TRBV11-2
d_call: .
j_call: TRBJ2-7
cdr3_nt: TGTGCCAGCAGCCATACAGGGAGTGTGAGAGAGCAGTACTTC
cdr3_aa: CASSHTGSVREQYF

clone_size: .
v_call: TRBV11-2
d_call: .
j_call: TRBJ1-3
cdr3_nt: TGTGCCAGCAGTTCGCGCGACACCATATATTTT
cdr3_aa: CASSSRDTIYF

clone_size: .
v_call: TRBV5-1
d_call: .
j_call: TRBJ2-4
cdr3_nt: TGCGCCAGCAGCCCAGAAGGGGGGGGGCCCCCTCTCGACTTC
cdr3_aa: CASSPEGGGPPLDF

clone_size: .
v_call: TRBV30
d_call: TRBD2
j_call: TRBJ2-3
cdr3_nt: TGTGCCTGGAGTGTATTTAGCGGGAGCTTTTGGGAAACAGATACGCAGTATTTT
cdr3_aa: CAWSVFSGSFWETDTQYF

clone_size: .
v_call: TRBV3-1/TRBV3-2
d_call: TRBD1
j_call: TRBJ1-5
cdr3_nt: TGTGCCAGCAGCCAATCGGACAGGGGGTTTCGCAATCAGCCCCAGCATTTT
cdr3_aa: CASSQSDRGFRNQPQHF

clone_size: .
v_call: TRBV6-5
d_call: TRBD1
j_call: TRBJ2-7
cdr3_nt: TGTGCCAGCAGTTTTTGGGACAGGGACTCCTACGAGCAGTACTTC
cdr3_aa: CASSFWDRDSYEQYF

clone_size: .
v_call: TRBV12-5
d_call: .
j_call: TRBJ2-7
cdr3_nt: TGTGCTAGTGGTTTCACCCCTACAGGGACCTACGAGCAGTACTTC
cdr3_aa: CASGFTPTGTYEQYF

clone_size: .
v_call: TRBV4-3
d_call: .
j_call: TRBJ2-2
cdr3_nt: TGCGCCAGCAGCCAAGATTCTGTCTTCGCCGGGGAGCTGTTTTTT
cdr3_aa: CASSQDSVFAGELFF

clone_size: .
v_call: TRBV6-4
d_call: TRBD1
j_call: TRBJ2-1
cdr3_nt: TGTGCCAGCAGTGACTCGACAGGGGGCTACAATGAGCAGTTCTTC
cdr3_aa: CASSDSTGGYNEQFF

clone_size: .
v_call: TRBV6-5
d_call: .
j_call: TRBJ1-4
cdr3_nt: TGTGCCAGCAGTTTTATTGGCCAGGGCGCTAATGAAAAACTGTTTTTT
cdr3_aa: CASSFIGQGANEKLFF

clone_size: .
v_call: TRBV12-5
d_call: TRBD1
j_call: TRBJ1-5
cdr3_nt: TGTGCTAGTGGTTTGGGACAGGGCTTGGGTCAGCCCCAGCATTTT
cdr3_aa: CASGLGQGLGQPQHF

clone_size: .
v_call: TRBV7-2
d_call: TRBD1
j_call: TRBJ2-7
cdr3_nt: TGTGCCAGCAGCTTAGGGAGGGGGACAGGGAACGAGCAGTACTTC
cdr3_aa: CASSLGRGTGNEQYF

clone_size: .
v_call: TRBV7-2
d_call: .
j_call: TRBJ2-1
cdr3_nt: TGTGCCAGCAGCTTCGGAGTAGCCTACAATGAGCAGTTCTTC
cdr3_aa: CASSFGVAYNEQFF

clone_size: .
v_call: TRBV27
d_call: .
j_call: TRBJ2-1
cdr3_nt: TGTGCCAGCAGTTTAATATCCCCCAATGAGCAGTTCTTC
cdr3_aa: CASSLISPNEQFF

clone_size: once
v_call: TRBV11-3
d_call: .
j_call: TRBJ2-2
cdr3_nt: TGTGCCAGCAGTCCGGATGGAGCGGGGGAGCTGTTTTTT
cdr3_aa: CASSPDGAGELFF

clone_size: .
v_call: TRBV6-5
d_call: TRBD2
j_call: TRBJ2-7
cdr3_nt: TGTGCCAGCAGTCTAGCGGAAACCTGGGCCGAGCAGTACTTC
cdr3_aa: CASSLAETWAEQYF

clone_size: .
v_call: TRBV7-2
d_call: TRBD1
j_call: TRBJ1-5
cdr3_nt: TGTGCCAGCAGCTTGGGGACAGTGGGCAATCAGCCCCAGCATTTT
cdr3_aa: CASSLGTVGNQPQHF

clone_size: once
v_call: TRBV6-4
d_call: TRBD1
j_call: TRBJ2-3
cdr3_nt: TGTGCCAGCAGTGACCGGGGAGACAGGGGGCATCCAGATACGCAGTATTTT
cdr3_aa: CASSDRGDRGHPDTQYF